The 5 T cell receptor beta chains reported below all come from one sample, sequenced in a study of T cell repertoires in cytomegalovirus infection. MiXCR, run by TCRdb on the reads, gives a single entry per CDR3 protein. The sample carries approximately 730,000 distinct CDR3 sequences, around 30% recorded once. For these receptors, no antigen is known. Sequencing used cultured PBMCs, obtained from culture after CMV antigen stimulation. Receptors were obtained from a human donor in good health (CMV status not recorded). Some clones in this sample may be carry-over from other donors' samples.

This clonotype was recorded at least ten times. The chain employs TRBV7-6 and TRBJ1-3; D uncertain. Trimming removed 0 bases at V and 3 bases at J, with 6 bases between. The CDR3 length is 14 residues. The germline CDR1 and CDR2 sequences are SGHVS and FNYEAQ. The CDR3 coding sequence is TGTGCCAGCAGCTTAGCGTCTGGTGGAAACACCATATATTTT. Translation gives CASSLASGGNTIYF. The variable domain in full, completed from reference TRBV7-6 and TRBJ1-3, reads GAGVSQSPRYKVTKRGQDVALRCDPISGHVSLYWYRQALGQGPEFLTYFNYEAQQDKSGLPNDRFSAERPEGSISTLTIQRTEQRDSAMYRCASSLASGGNTIYFGEGSWLTVV.

The V call is TRBV20-1, the J call TRBJ2-1; TRBD2 matches at 12 bases. The CDR3 has 13 residues. Germline V gene data show CDR1 as DFQATT and CDR2 as SNEGSKA (reference sequence). V was clipped by 5 bases and J by 5 bases; unmatched bases: 1. The CDR3 region has the DNA TGCAGTGCTCTAGCGGGAGGGGACAATGAGCAGTTCTTC. Its protein product is CSALAGGDNEQFF.

The V call is TRBV2, the J call TRBJ1-1, with TRBD1 matching 7 bases. The CDR3 totals 14 residues. J lost 6 bases, V lost 3 bases, and 7 bases had no gene match. Germline values: CDR1 SNHLY, CDR2 FYNNEI. CDR3 coding DNA: TGTGCCAGCAGTGATAGGGGGCGTTTAGCTGAAGCTTTCTTT. This encodes CASSDRGRLAEAFF.

Points on this clonotype: This clone may be a read error of a much larger clone one base away. The chain links TRBV7-2 to TRBJ1-5, with no clear D. Germline V gene lookup returns CDR1 SGHTA and CDR2 FQGNSA. This CDR3 has 12 amino acids. CDR3 protein: CVSSSPDQPQHF. CDR3 nucleotide sequence: TGTGTCAGCAGCTCGCCCGATCAGCCCCAGCATTTT.

V and J are TRBV5-4 and TRBJ2-1; perhaps TRBD2 as D (5 bases). The germline gives CDR1 SGHNT, CDR2 YYREEE (reference sequence). The length of the CDR3 is 14 residues. The V gene lost 1 base and the J gene lost 6 bases, with 11 bases spanning the gap. The CDR3 loop reads CASSLRRHSNEQFF. The CDR3 DNA reads TGTGCCAGCAGCTTGAGGAGGCACAGCAATGAGCAGTTCTTC.